Each of the 17 T cell receptor beta chains below was sequenced from the same sample in a study of cytomegalovirus exposure and HLA in healthy donors. Amplification used 60 Vbeta primers and 13 Jbeta primers. The data were produced by immunoSEQ multiplex PCR, yet TCRdb's version contains in-frame clones alone and is incomplete. The table has 40,000 or so clones, approximately 77% seen once. The source material was PBMCs. Receptors originate from a man aged 25-40 years in good health and CMV-seronegative.

This clone has a single count. The V and J genes are TRBV9 and TRBJ2-3; 7 positions agree with TRBD2. V lost 4 bases to trimming and J lost 7 bases; unmatched junction nucleotides: 6. There are 13 residues in the CDR3. Germline loops: CDR1 SGDLS, CDR2 YYNGEE. CDR3 protein: CASSRDYPNTQYF. Here the CDR3 DNA reads TGTGCCAGCAGCCGGGACTACCCTAATACGCAGTATTTT.

This clone has just one count. This rearrangement joins TRBV2 to TRBJ2-1; D unclear. This CDR3 is built from 13 residues. V lost 4 bases, J lost 9 bases, and 13 bases lay in between. Looked up from germline, CDR1 is SNHLY and CDR2 is FYNNEI. CDR3 DNA: TGTGCCAGCAGTGTAGGTAGCTGGCTTGAGCAGTTCTTC. Residues: CASSVGSWLEQFF.

The chain couples TRBV21-1 to TRBJ1-2; the table names TRBD1, a call not compared with the DNA. TRBV21-1 is termed a pseudogene. The CDR3 length is 17 residues. CDR3 DNA sequence: TGTGCCAGCATTAACAGGGAGACCATCCAATTTAACTATGGCTACACCTTC. Protein product: CASINRETIQFNYGYTF.

This clone was found a few times. This chain joins TRBV9 and TRBJ1-1; a possible D gene is TRBD1 (5 bases). Germline V CDR1 and CDR2: SGDLS, YYNGEE. This CDR3 contains 14 residues. V was cut by 2 bases and J by 1 base, with 9 bases left in between. CDR3 nucleotides: TGTGCCAGCAGCGTGCTTGGACAGAACACTGAAGCTTTCTTT. It is translated as CASSVLGQNTEAFF.

This chain connects TRBV5-4 to TRBJ2-7; TRBD2 matches 7 bases. Looked up from germline, CDR1 is SGHNT and CDR2 is YYREEE (reference sequence). This CDR3 spans 18 amino acids. The J segment lost 5 bases and the V segment lost 5 bases, leaving 22 bases of the junction unmatched. The CDR3, as DNA: TGTGCCAGCAGATTAGGGCCGAGTCGAGTGGGAGGGCGAGACGAGCAGTACTTC. It translates to CASRLGPSRVGGRDEQYF. Full variable domain (missing parts from reference TRBV5-4 and TRBJ2-7): ETGVTQSPTHLIKTRGQQVTLRCSSQSGHNTVSWYQQALGQGPQFIFQYYREEENGRGNFPPRFSGLQFPNYSSELNVNALELDDSALYLCASRLGPSRVGGRDEQYFGPGTRLTVT.

V gene TRBV18 combines with J gene TRBJ2-4, with 7 bases fitting TRBD2. With 4 bases clipped from V and 0 bases from J, the junction kept 9 bases outside the gene matches. The CDR3 extends over 17 amino acids. Germline values: CDR1 KGHSH, CDR2 LQKENI. The CDR3 DNA is TGTGCCAGCTCACTCGCTAGCGGAACATTAGCCAAAAACATTCAGTACTTC. As protein: CASSLASGTLAKNIQYF.

The chain combines TRBV5-4 with TRBJ2-3; 14 bases are shared with TRBD2. The V gene's germline CDR1 is SGHNT and CDR2 YYREEE (reference sequence). Trimming cost V 4 bases and J 5 bases; bases outside gene matches: 6. CDR3 length equals 16 residues. The CDR3 region has the DNA TGTGCCAGCAGCGGGGGACTAGCGGGAGTGAGAGATACGCAGTATTTT. This translates into CASSGGLAGVRDTQYF.

Turning to this clone: Because the CDR3 is missing its conserved closing phenylalanine or tryptophan, this is likely a read error. Because the CDR3's place on the DNA is in doubt, the DNA is left out and the CDR3 is given as listed by TCRdb. The rearrangement joins TRBV5-1 to TRBJ2-2; the D call in the table, TRBD2, was not verified against the DNA. Germline values: CDR1 SGHRS, CDR2 YFSETQ. The CDR3 numbers 14 amino acids, ends counted. The CDR3 sequence: CASSSDPRDPPVMS.

This clone came up once. This rearrangement joins TRBV4-1 to TRBJ1-2; tentatively, D is TRBD1 (6 bases). Germline lookup yields CDR1 MGHRA and CDR2 YSYEKL. This CDR3 contains 15 residues. Trimming removed 0 bases at V and 2 bases at J, with 10 bases between. The CDR3 loop is CASSQEAQGNYGYTF. CDR3 in DNA: TGCGCCAGCAGCCAAGAGGCCCAGGGGAACTATGGCTACACCTTC.

This clone was recorded once. The chain carries TRBV30 and TRBJ1-1; 7 bases align to TRBD1. From germline, CDR1 is GTSNPN and CDR2 SVGIG (reference sequence). CDR3 length: 13 amino acids. V gave up 2 bases and J gave up 1 base; unmatched junction bases: 1. The CDR3 here is CAWSWTGNTEAFF. CDR3 nucleotides: TGTGCCTGGAGTTGGACAGGGAACACTGAAGCTTTCTTT. The complete variable domain, with remaining parts taken from reference TRBV30 and TRBJ1-1, reads SQTIHQWPATLVQPVGSPLSLECTVEGTSNPNLYWYRQAAGRGLQLLFYSVGIGQISSEVPQNLSASRPQDRQFILSSKKLLLSDSGFYLCAWSWTGNTEAFFGQGTRLTVV.

The chain combines TRBV6-5 with TRBJ1-2, with D possibly being TRBD1 (6 bases). CDR1 MNHEY and CDR2 SVGAGI come from the germline V gene. The CDR3 has 13 residues. Trimming removed 6 bases at V and 6 bases at J, with 14 bases between. The DNA of the CDR3 is TGTGCCAGCAGGGACAGAGGGTGGGATGGCTACACCTTC. This sequence encodes CASRDRGWDGYTF.

V is TRBV4-2 and J is TRBJ2-3; 9 nucleotides align to TRBD2. The CDR3 is made up of 16 amino acids. The trim removed 4 bases at V and 4 bases at J, leaving 9 bases unmatched. Germline values: CDR1 LGHNA, CDR2 YNFKEQ. Here the CDR3 reads CASSRLSAGGADTQYF. In DNA, the CDR3 is TGTGCCAGCAGCCGCCTCTCAGCGGGGGGCGCAGATACGCAGTATTTT.

CDR3 protein: CASSQGLGLEESEQYF. The CDR3 nucleotides read TGCGCCAGCAGCCAAGGCCTAGGACTAGAAGAAAGCGAGCAGTACTTC. The chain links TRBV4-3 to TRBJ2-7; 7 nucleotides line up with TRBD2. This CDR3 contains 16 residues. Looked up from germline, CDR1 is LGHNA and CDR2 is YSLEER. V lost 1 base, J lost 6 bases, and 12 bases stayed unmatched.

The V gene is TRBV27, the J gene TRBJ2-3, with D perhaps TRBD1 (6 bases). The germline gives CDR1 MNHEY, CDR2 SMNVEV (reference sequence). The CDR3 totals 17 residues. Trimming shortened V by 4 bases and J by 0 bases, and 17 bases separated the two germline ends. CDR3 nucleotide sequence: TGTGCCAGCAGTTACAGGGTCCCTTTCACTAGCACAGATACGCAGTATTTT. Protein sequence: CASSYRVPFTSTDTQYF.

This CDR3 reads CASSFGRTGQETQYF. The CDR3 DNA reads TGTGCCAGCAGTTTCGGACGAACGGGACAAGAGACCCAGTACTTC. The chain has TRBV7-2 and TRBJ2-5; D may be TRBD2 (5 bases). Germline lookup yields CDR1 SGHTA and CDR2 FQGNSA. The CDR3 extends over 15 amino acids. V was clipped by 6 bases and J by 2 bases, with 16 bases between them. The full variable domain, with the rest looked up from reference TRBV7-2 and TRBJ2-5, is GAGVSQSPSNKVTEKGKDVELRCDPISGHTALYWYRQSLGQGLEFLIYFQGNSAPDKSGLPSDRFSAERTGGSVSTLTIQRTQQEDSAVYLCASSFGRTGQETQYFGPGTRLLVL.

This clone was seen a single time. The CDR3 region is CASSLSSYEQYF. DNA for the CDR3: TGTGCCAGCAGCTTGAGCTCCTACGAGCAGTACTTC. This chain joins TRBV13 and TRBJ2-5; D not certain. Near its end, the DNA agrees better with TRBJ2-7, so the J call may be wrong. CDR1 and CDR2 from the germline V gene are PRHDT and FYEKMQ (reference sequence). This CDR3 has 12 residues.

The CDR3, as DNA: TGTGCCATCAGTGCCCAGCGGGACTCCTACGAGCAGTACTTC. It is translated as CAISAQRDSYEQYF. This chain links TRBV10-3 with TRBJ2-7; 7 nucleotides align to TRBD2. CDR3 length: 14 amino acids. Germline V gives CDR1 ENHRY, CDR2 SYGVKD. Trimming cost V 4 bases and J 0 bases; bases outside gene matches: 3.